This TCR beta chain comes out of a study of tumor-infiltrating lymphocytes in oesophageal squamous cell carcinoma. TCRdb fed the PCR reads into MiXCR, producing one record per CDR3 protein. The sample contains about 19,000 distinct CDR3 sequences, about two fifths of which appear only once. Germline V gene data show CDR1 as SEHNR and CDR2 as FQNEAQ (reference sequence). V lost 0 bases, J lost 14 bases, and 18 bases lay in between. This CDR3 spans 14 amino acids. Sequencing was carried out using normal esophageal tissue next to the tumor. The chain links TRBV7-9 to TRBJ2-3; TRBD2 is a possible D gene (5 bases). The TCR originated in a male donor with esophageal squamous cell carcinoma. CDR3 DNA sequence: TGTGCCAGCAGCTTAGCAGGGTACACCGGGGAGCTGTATTTT. It is translated as CASSLAGYTGELYF.